This T cell receptor (beta chain) was recorded in a study of blood T cell repertoires in COVID-19. Across the whole study: Samples representing acute and convalescent COVID-19 were sourced from the United States, Italy and Spain. The cDNA or gDNA used as material had been derived from T cells, B-cell-depleted T cells, or PBMCs.

Original data processing: By means of reference gene primer amplification, nucleated cell counts were estimated. Sequencing was performed with immunoSEQ multiplex PCR; in TCRdb, only in-frame clones are kept and a portion is missing. V, J and clone size were drawn from that table, and D and trimming were deduced from the DNA. The sample gives tens of thousands of clones, under 85% of which show up once; roughly 22% is in the top ten. Trimming took 4 bases from V and 6 from J; bases not matched to a gene: 9. Germline-derived CDR1 and CDR2 are KGHSY and FQNENV. The length of the CDR3 is 15 residues. The sequenced sample was peripheral blood. This TCR was recovered from a woman older than 75 with active or convalescent COVID-19. J is TRBJ1-1 and V is TRBV16; 9 positions agree with TRBD1. CDR3 nucleotides: TGTGCCAGCAGCCTCGGCCGGGACAGGGAACCTGAAGCTTTCTTT. This gives the protein CASSLGRDREPEAFF.